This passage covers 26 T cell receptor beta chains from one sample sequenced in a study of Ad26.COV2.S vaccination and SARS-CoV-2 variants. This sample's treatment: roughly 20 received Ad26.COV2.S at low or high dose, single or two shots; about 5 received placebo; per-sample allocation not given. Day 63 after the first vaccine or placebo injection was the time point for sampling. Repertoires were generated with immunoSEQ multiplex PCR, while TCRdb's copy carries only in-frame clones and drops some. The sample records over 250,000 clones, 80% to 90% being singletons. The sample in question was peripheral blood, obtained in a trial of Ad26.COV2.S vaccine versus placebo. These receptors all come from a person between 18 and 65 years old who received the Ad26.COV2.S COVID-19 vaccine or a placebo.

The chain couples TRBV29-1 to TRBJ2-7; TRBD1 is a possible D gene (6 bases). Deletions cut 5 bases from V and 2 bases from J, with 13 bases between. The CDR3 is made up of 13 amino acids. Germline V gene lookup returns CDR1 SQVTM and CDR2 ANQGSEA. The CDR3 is CSVTGTLTYEQYF. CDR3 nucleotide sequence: TGCAGCGTTACAGGGACACTAACCTACGAGCAGTACTTC.

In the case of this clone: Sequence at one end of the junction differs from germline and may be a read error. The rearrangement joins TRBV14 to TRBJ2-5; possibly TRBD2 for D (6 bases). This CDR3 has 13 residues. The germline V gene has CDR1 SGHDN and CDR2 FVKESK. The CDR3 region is CASSQVGGSQPHF. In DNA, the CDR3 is TGTGCCAGCAGCCAAGTCGGGGGATCCCAACCCCACTTC.

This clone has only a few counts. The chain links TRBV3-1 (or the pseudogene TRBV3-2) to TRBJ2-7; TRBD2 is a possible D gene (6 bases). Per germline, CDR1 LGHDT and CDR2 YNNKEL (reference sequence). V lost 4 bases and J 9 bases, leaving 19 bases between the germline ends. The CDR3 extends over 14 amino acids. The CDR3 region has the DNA TGTGCCAGCAGCCCCTTAGGGCGGGAATTCGGGCAGTACTTC. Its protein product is CASSPLGREFGQYF.

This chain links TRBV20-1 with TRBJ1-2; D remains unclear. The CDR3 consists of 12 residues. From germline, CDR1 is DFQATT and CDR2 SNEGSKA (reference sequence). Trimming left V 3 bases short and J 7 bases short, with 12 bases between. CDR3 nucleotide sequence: TGCAGTGCTAGTACGTCTTCTATTGGCTACACCTTC. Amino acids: CSASTSSIGYTF.

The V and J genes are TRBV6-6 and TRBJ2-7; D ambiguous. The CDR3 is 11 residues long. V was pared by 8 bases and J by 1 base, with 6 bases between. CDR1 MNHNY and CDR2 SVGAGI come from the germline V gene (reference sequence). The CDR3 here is CASSGSYEQYF. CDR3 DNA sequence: TGTGCCAGCTCGGGTTCCTACGAGCAGTACTTC.

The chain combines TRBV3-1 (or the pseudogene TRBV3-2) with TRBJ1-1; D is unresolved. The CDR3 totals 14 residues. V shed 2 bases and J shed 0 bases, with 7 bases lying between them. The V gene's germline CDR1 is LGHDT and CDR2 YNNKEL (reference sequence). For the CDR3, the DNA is TGTGCCAGCAGCCAACGGGGTGTGAACACTGAAGCTTTCTTT. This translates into CASSQRGVNTEAFF.

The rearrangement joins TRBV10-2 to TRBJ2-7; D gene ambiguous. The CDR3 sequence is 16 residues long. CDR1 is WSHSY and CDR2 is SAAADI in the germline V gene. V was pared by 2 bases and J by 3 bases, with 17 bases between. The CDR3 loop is CASSEGRGFTNYEQYF. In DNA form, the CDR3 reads TGCGCCAGCAGTGAGGGGCGTGGCTTCACGAACTACGAGCAGTACTTC.

Here the CDR3 DNA reads TGTGCCAGCAGTGTTACGACAGGGGACACCGGGGAGCTGTTTTTT. This translates into CASSVTTGDTGELFF. The V and J genes are TRBV2 and TRBJ2-2; 8 bases agree with TRBD1. The V gene end was trimmed by 4 bases and the J gene end by 3 bases; junction bases not matched to a gene: 4. This CDR3 is 15 amino acids long. Per the germline V gene, CDR1 is SNHLY and CDR2 is FYNNEI.

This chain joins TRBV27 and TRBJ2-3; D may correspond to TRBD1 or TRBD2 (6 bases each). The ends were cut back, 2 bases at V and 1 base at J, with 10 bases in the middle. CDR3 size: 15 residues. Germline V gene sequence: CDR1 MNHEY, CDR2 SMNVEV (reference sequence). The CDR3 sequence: CASSLGGQGTDTQYF. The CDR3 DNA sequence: TGTGCCAGCAGTTTAGGGGGGCAAGGCACAGATACGCAGTATTTT.

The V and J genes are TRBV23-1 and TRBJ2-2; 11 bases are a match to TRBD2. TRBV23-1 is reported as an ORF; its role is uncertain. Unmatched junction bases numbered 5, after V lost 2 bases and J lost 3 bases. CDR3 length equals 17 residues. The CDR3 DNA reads TGCGCCAGCAGTCAACTAGCGGGGGGCCGGGACACCGGGGAGCTGTTTTTT. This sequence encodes CASSQLAGGRDTGELFF.

This chain's CDR3 is CASSLAPGRNEQFF. DNA of the CDR3: TGTGCCAGCAGCCTTGCTCCGGGGAGGAATGAGCAGTTCTTC. The gene calls are TRBV6-6 and TRBJ2-1; tentative D call: TRBD2 (6 bases). The germline V gene encodes CDR1 MNHNY and CDR2 SVGAGI (reference sequence). The CDR3 sequence is 14 residues long. V lost 6 bases and J lost 7, with 16 bases in between.

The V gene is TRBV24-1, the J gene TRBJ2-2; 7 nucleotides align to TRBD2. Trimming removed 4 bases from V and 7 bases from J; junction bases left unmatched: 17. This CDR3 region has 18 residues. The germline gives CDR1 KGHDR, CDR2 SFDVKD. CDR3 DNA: TGTGCCACCAGTGACCGGGGCCCGACGGGGGGAAGCGGCGGGGAGCTGTTTTTT. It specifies CATSDRGPTGGSGGELFF.

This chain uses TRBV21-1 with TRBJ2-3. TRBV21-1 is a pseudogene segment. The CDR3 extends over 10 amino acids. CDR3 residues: CASRSDTQYF. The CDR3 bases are TGTGCCAGCAGGTCCGATACGCAGTATTTT.

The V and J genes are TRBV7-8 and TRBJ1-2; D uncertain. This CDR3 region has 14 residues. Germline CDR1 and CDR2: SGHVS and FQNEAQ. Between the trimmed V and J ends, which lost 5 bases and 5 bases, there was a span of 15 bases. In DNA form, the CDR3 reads TGTGCCAGCAGCCCCATGGCAGCGTGGTATGGCTACACCTTC. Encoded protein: CASSPMAAWYGYTF.

The CDR3 protein is CASSRTGYEQYF. CDR3 nucleotides: TGTGCCAGCAGCCGGACTGGGTACGAGCAGTACTTC. This sequence joins TRBV4-2 and TRBJ2-7; TRBD2 is a possible D gene (5 bases). Trimming cost V 4 bases and J 4 bases, with 8 bases left between them. Germline V gene data show CDR1 as LGHNA and CDR2 as YNFKEQ. CDR3 length: 12 amino acids.

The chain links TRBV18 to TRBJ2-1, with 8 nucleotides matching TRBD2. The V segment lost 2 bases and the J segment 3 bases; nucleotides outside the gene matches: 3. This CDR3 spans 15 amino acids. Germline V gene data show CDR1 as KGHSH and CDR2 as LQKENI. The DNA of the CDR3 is TGTGCCAGCTCACCAAGCGGGAGCCTCTACAATGAGCAGTTCTTC. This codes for CASSPSGSLYNEQFF.

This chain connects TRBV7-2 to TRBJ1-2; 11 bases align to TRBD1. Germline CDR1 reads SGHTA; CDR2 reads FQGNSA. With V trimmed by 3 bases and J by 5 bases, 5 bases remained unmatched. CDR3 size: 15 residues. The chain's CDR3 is CASSLGQGETYGYTF. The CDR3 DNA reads TGTGCCAGCAGCTTGGGACAGGGGGAAACATATGGCTACACCTTC.

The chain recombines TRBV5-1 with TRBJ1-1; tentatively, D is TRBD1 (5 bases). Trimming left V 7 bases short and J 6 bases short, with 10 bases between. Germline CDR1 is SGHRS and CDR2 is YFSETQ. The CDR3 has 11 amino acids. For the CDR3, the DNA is TGCGCCAGCCAAGACAGCTCTGAAGCTTTCTTT. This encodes CASQDSSEAFF.

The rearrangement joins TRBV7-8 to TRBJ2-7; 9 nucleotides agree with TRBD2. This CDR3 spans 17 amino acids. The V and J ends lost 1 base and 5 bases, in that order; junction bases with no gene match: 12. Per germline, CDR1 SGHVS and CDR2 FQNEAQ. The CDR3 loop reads CASSLGLADVRTDEQYF. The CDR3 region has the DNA TGTGCCAGCAGCTTAGGACTAGCGGACGTACGTACCGACGAGCAGTACTTC.

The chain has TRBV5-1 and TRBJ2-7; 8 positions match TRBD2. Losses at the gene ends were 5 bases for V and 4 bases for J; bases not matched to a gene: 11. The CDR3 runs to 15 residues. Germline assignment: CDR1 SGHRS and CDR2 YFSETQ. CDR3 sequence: CASSPRSGSRYEQYF. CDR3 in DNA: TGCGCCAGCAGTCCCCGGAGCGGGAGTCGGTACGAGCAGTACTTC.

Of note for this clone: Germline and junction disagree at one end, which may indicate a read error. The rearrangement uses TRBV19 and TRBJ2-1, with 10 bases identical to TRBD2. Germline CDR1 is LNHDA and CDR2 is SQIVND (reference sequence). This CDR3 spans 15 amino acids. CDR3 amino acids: CASRIAGGLINEQFF. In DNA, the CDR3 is TGTGCCAGTAGAATAGCGGGGGGTCTGATCAATGAGCAGTTCTTC.

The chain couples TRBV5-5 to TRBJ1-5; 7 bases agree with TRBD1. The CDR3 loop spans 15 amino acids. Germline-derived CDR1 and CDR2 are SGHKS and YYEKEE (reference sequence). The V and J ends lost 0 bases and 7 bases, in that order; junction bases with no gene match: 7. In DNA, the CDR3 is TGTGCCAGCAGCTTGGCAGGGACAGCACAACAGCCCCAGCATTTT. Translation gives CASSLAGTAQQPQHF.

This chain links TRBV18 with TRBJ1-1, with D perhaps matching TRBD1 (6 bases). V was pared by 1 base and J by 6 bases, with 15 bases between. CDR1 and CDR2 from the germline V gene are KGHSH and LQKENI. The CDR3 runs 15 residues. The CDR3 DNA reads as TGTGCCAGCTCACCACAAGGGACACGGGGGGCTGAAGCTTTCTTT. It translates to CASSPQGTRGAEAFF.

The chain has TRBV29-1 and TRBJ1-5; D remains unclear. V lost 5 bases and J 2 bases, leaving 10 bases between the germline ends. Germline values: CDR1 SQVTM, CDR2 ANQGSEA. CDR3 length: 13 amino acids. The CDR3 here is CSVRADGNQPQHF. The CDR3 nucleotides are TGCAGCGTTCGAGCCGATGGCAATCAGCCCCAGCATTTT.

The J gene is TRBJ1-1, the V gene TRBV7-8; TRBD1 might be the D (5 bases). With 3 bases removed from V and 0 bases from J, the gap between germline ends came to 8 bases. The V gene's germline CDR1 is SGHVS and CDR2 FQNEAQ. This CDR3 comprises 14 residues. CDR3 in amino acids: CASSFQDMNTEAFF. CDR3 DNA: TGTGCCAGCAGCTTTCAGGACATGAACACTGAAGCTTTCTTT.

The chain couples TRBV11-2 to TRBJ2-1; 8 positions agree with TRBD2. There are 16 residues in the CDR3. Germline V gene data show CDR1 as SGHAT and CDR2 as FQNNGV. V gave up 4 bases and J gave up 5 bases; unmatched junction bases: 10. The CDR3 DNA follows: TGTGCCAGCAGCTCGTACGGGACTAGGCTAGACAATGAGCAGTTCTTC. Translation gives CASSSYGTRLDNEQFF. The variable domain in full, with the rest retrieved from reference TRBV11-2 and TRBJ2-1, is EAGVAQSPRYKIIEKRQSVAFWCNPISGHATLYWYQQILGQGPKLLIQFQNNGVVDDSQLPKDRFSAERLKGVDSTLKIQPAKLEDSAVYLCASSSYGTRLDNEQFFGPGTRLTVL.